This TCR beta chain was sequenced for a study of blood T cell repertoires in COVID-19. The data were produced by immunoSEQ multiplex PCR, yet TCRdb's version contains in-frame clones alone and is incomplete. Of around 75,000 clones listed, 80% were seen once; the top ten hold about 13%. The V end lost 4 bases, the J end lost 3 bases, and 12 bases lay between the germline ends. From germline, CDR1 is SEHNR and CDR2 FQNEAQ (reference sequence). The CDR3 runs 14 residues. The sample comprised peripheral blood. The rearrangement joins TRBV7-9 to TRBJ1-1; D may be TRBD1 (5 bases). This sequence was found in a middle-aged man with COVID-19, enrolled during active disease. CDR3: CASSSRGGDTEAFF. CDR3 coding DNA: TGTGCCAGCAGCTCTAGGGGTGGGGACACTGAAGCTTTCTTT.